The following is a T cell receptor beta chain sequence with its context. No antigen is known for it. Base qualities were left out, and no much larger clone turns up one base away. Using the deep immunoSEQ assay, TCR CDR3 regions were amplified from genomic DNA by multiplex PCR. Genomic DNA extracted from each cell subset was distributed evenly over all wells of several immunoSEQ 96-well plates, and each plate served as one replicate. Each replicate PCR for sorted subsets received 200 ng genomic DNA, equal to tens of thousands of T cell genomes. Purified libraries were quantified with a Qubit 3.0 fluorometer, sized on a Bioanalyzer 2100, and re-quantified with the KAPA Library Quantification kit. Every immunoSEQ 96-well plate was sequenced on a dedicated single-read 150-cycle Illumina NextSeq 550 flow cell. Per the authors' processing: Because the immunoSEQ output included only junctional sequences and no quality scores, the filtering could not be the same as the filtering used for full-length reads. Sequences were annotated with PyIR, a Python wrapper for IgBLAST v1.9, using IMGT germline references to assign V/J genes and CDR3. Reads were filtered out if the reads had weak V/J assignments (E-value above 1e-6), no CDR3, stop codons, out-of-frame junctions, or ambiguous translated residues. V3J clonotypes were defined by identical inferred V gene, J gene, and CDR3 amino acid sequence. Percentage overlap between repertoires was computed as shared unique clonotypes divided by the size of the smaller repertoire. Richness of each repertoire was evaluated using RTK rarefaction, the Chao1 estimator, and Recon v2.1 estimates of unobserved clonotypes. OLGA was used to compute generation probabilities for all TCRbeta clonotypes that the gDNA method yielded from a handful of donors. TCRdb took this table from immuneACCESS and kept in-frame rearrangements with V and J called. Such tables lack part of the clones; where checked against another copy, unresolved V genes explain under half of the gap, and the rest is unexplained. The DNA gave D and trimming, while V, J and clone size come from that table. The sample includes about 2 million clones, with 95% observed a single time. The ten biggest clones cover 0.13% of the sample.

Looking up the germline V gene yields CDR1 SGHTA and CDR2 FQGNSA. Counted from cysteine to phenylalanine, this CDR3 has 15 amino acids. The kept DNA is CDR3 alone, 45 bases in frame from the first base. Compared with germline, V lacks 4 bases and J lacks 5 bases; bases without a gene match: 7. The entry originates in a study of shared clonotypes between healthy human individuals (TCRdb year 2020). About the investigation overall: A couple of women and a few men aged 18 to 49 years were included in the cohort. Different laboratories and diverse techniques were used to prepare libraries and sequence TCR repertoires, to increase sequencing depth and limit assay-specific biases. Leukapheresis yielded between about 0.8 and 8.9 billion PBMCs per donor. To estimate repertoire size and how much clonotypes are shared between individuals, the study performed deep sequencing of blood TCR repertoires from a few healthy adults. For each donor, CD4 naive and CD4 memory were each run on three plates, CD8 naive on two plates, and CD8 memory on one plate. The study at large found these results: Compared with non-shared clonotypes, clonotypes shared by all four sorted-subset donors had higher generation probabilities. Larger estimated clonotype richness was generally found for naive subsets than for memory subsets. Incomplete sequencing was indicated by rarefaction of sorted-subset datasets, despite the large sequencing depth. About 4.5% of naive CD4, 3% to 4% of naive CD8, approximately 2% of memory CD4, and around 0.42% of memory CD8 clonotypes were shared across a few donors. The small number of donors limited the genetic and exposure-history diversity represented. Pairwise subsampling led to the expectation that sequencing depth would affect the degree of clonotype sharing among donors. Sampling was restricted to blood, and TCR repertoires in tissues likely differ from the TCR repertoires found in blood.

The donors were healthy, HIV-negative adults who had no recently reported acute infections or vaccinations. Every donor was a Caucasian adult living in Nashville, Tennessee, USA. CD4+ T cells were enriched through magnetic negative selection, after which naive cells were positively selected on CD45RA and the remaining negative fraction served as the memory subset. Blood was obtained by leukapheresis, after which PBMCs were separated by Ficoll-Histopaque density gradient centrifugation and cryopreserved in liquid nitrogen vapor phase. Analytical flow cytometry was used to check the purity and quantity of each magnetically sorted T cell population. Genomic DNA was isolated from every sorted fraction and measured by UV absorbance on a Nanodrop 2000c.

The sequencing input was naive CD4+ T cells sorted from blood. The cell subset or site tag for this specimen amounts to: CD45RA+ positively selected. The clonotype comes from a young man in good health. The receptor chain draws on TRBV7-2 and TRBJ2-2; TRBD1 matches 7 bases in the middle. The nucleotides are TGTGCCAGCAGCTCAATAAACAGGGGTACCGGGGAGCTGTTTTTT. Its protein reads: CASSSINRGTGELFF.